This record concerns one T cell receptor beta chain sequence. TCRdb redid the calling of the 5' RACE reads with MiXCR, one entry per CDR3 protein. The data contain 700 to 900 distinct CDR3 sequences, around 45% of them singletons. These data belong to a study of T-cell memory formation after mild COVID-19. The CDR3 has 13 residues. Germline-derived CDR1 and CDR2 are SGHRS and YFSETQ. V lost 2 bases and J lost 3, with 7 bases in between. Sequenced material: PBMCs or a T cell subset sorted from them (not recorded which). The chain couples TRBV5-1 to TRBJ2-3; the D is unclear. The source is an adult who had mild COVID-19 (a few samples of this study predate the infection). Cell type and time point are not known. The CDR3 region is CASSFILTDTQYF. The CDR3 nucleotides read TGCGCCAGCAGCTTTATTTTGACAGATACGCAGTATTTT.